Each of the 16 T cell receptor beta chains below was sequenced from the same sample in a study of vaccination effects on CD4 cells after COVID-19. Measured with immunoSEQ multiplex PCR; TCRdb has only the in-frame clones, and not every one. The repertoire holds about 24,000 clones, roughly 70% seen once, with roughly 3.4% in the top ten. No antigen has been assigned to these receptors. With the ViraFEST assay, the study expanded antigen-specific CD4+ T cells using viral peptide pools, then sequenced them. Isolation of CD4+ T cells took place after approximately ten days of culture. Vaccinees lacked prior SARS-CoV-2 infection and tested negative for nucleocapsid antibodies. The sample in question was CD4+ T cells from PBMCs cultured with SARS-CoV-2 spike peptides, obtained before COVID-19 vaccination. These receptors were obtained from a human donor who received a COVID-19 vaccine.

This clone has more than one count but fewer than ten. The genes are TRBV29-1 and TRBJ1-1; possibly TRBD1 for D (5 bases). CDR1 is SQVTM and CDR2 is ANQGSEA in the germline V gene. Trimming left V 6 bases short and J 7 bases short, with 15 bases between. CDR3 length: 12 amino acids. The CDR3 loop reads CSVIIAGVEAFF. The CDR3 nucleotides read TGCAGCGTCATAATAGCGGGGGTTGAAGCTTTCTTT.

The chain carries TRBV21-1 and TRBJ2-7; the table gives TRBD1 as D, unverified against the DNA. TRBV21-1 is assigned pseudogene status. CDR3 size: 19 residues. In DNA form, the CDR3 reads TGTGCCAGCAGCAAAGGGCAGGTTATCCGGGACAGGGGCCCCTACGAGCAGTACTTC. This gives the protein CASSKGQVIRDRGPYEQYF.

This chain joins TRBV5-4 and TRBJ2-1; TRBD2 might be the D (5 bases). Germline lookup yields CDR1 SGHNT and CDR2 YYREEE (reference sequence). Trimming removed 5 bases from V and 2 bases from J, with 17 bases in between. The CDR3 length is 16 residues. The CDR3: CASSPGLRLTYNEQFF. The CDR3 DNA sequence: TGTGCCAGCAGTCCAGGACTCCGATTAACCTACAATGAGCAGTTCTTC. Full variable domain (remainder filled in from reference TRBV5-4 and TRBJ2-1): ETGVTQSPTHLIKTRGQQVTLRCSSQSGHNTVSWYQQALGQGPQFIFQYYREEENGRGNFPPRFSGLQFPNYSSELNVNALELDDSALYLCASSPGLRLTYNEQFFGPGTRLTVL.

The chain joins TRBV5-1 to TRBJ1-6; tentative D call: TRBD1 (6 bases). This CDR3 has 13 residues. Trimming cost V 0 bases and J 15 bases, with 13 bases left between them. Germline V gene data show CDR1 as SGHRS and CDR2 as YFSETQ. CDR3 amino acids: CASSLDLQGGLHF. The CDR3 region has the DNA TGCGCCAGCAGCTTGGATCTCCAAGGGGGCCTCCACTTT.

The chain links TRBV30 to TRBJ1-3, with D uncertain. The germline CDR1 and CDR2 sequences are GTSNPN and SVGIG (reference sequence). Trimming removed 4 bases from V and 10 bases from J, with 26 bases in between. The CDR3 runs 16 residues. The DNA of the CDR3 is TGTGCCTGGAAAGGCGGCAACCTCTTCATGGGATGGACCATATATTTT. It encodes CAWKGGNLFMGWTIYF.

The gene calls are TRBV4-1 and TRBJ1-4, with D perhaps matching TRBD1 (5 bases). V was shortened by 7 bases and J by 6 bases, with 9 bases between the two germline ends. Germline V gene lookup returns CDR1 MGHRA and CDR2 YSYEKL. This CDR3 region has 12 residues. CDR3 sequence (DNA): TGCGCCAGCACCGGGGCAGATGAAAAACTGTTTTTT. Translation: CASTGADEKLFF.

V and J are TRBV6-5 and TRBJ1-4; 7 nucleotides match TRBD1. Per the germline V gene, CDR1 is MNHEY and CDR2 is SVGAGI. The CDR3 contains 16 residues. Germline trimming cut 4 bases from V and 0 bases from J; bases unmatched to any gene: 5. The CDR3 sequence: CASSLDRFATNEKLFF. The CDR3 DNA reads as TGTGCCAGCAGTTTGGACAGGTTTGCAACTAATGAAAAACTGTTTTTT.

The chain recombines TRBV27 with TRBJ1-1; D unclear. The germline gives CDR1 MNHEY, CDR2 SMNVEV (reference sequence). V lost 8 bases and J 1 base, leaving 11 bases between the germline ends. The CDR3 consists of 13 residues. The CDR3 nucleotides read TGTGCCAGCGGCCCGTTCGGGAACACTGAAGCTTTCTTT. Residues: CASGPFGNTEAFF.

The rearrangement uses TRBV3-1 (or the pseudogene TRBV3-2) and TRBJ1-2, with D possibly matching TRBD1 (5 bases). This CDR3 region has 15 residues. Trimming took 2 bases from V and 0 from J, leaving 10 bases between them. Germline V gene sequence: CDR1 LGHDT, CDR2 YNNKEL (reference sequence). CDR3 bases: TGTGCCAGCAGCCAACTCAGGGAGGCTAACTATGGCTACACCTTC. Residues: CASSQLREANYGYTF.

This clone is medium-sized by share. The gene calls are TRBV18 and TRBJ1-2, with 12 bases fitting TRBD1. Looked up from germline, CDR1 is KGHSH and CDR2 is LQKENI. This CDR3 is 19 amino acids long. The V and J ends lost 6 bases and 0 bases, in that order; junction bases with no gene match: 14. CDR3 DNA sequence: TGTGCCAGCTCTAGAACCCCCGGGACAGGGGGCAGCTCTAACTATGGCTACACCTTC. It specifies CASSRTPGTGGSSNYGYTF.

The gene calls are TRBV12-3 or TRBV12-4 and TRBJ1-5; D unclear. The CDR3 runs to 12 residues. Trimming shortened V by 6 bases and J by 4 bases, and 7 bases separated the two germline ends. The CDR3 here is CASRAANQPQHF. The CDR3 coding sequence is TGTGCCAGCAGGGCAGCGAATCAGCCCCAGCATTTT.

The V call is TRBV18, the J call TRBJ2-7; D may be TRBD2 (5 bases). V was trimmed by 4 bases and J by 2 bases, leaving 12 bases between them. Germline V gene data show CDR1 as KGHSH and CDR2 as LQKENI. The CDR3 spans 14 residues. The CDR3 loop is CASSLPGKPYEQYF. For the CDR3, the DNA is TGTGCCAGCTCACTCCCGGGGAAACCCTACGAGCAGTACTTC. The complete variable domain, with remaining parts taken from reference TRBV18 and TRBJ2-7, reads NAGVMQNPRHLVRRRGQEARLRCSPMKGHSHVYWYRQLPEEGLKFMVYLQKENIIDESGMPKERFSAEFPKEGPSILRIQQVVRGDSAAYFCASSLPGKPYEQYFGPGTRLTVT.

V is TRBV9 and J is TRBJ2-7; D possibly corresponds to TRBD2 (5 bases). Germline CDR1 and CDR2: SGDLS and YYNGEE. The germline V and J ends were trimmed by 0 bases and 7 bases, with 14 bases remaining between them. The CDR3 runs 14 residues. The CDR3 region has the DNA TGTGCCAGCAGCGTAGGAATAGTGGAGCGGGAGCAGTACTTC. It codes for CASSVGIVEREQYF.

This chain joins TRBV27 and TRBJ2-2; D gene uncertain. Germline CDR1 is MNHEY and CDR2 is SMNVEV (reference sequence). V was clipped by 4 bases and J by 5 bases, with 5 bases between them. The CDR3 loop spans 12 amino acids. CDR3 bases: TGTGCCAGCAGTTGGTATACCGGGGAGCTGTTTTTT. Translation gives CASSWYTGELFF.

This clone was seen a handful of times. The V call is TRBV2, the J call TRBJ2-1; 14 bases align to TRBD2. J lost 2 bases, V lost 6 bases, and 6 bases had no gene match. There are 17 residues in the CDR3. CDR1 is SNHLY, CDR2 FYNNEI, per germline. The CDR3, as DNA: TGTGCCAGCAGGTCCGGACTAGCGGGGGGAACCTACAATGAGCAGTTCTTC. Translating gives CASRSGLAGGTYNEQFF.

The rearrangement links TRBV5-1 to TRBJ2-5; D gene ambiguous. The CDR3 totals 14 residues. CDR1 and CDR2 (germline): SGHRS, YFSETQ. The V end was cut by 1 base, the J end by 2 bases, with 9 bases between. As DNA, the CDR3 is TGCGCCAGCAGCTTGACAGTGGGACAAGAGACCCAGTACTTC. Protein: CASSLTVGQETQYF.